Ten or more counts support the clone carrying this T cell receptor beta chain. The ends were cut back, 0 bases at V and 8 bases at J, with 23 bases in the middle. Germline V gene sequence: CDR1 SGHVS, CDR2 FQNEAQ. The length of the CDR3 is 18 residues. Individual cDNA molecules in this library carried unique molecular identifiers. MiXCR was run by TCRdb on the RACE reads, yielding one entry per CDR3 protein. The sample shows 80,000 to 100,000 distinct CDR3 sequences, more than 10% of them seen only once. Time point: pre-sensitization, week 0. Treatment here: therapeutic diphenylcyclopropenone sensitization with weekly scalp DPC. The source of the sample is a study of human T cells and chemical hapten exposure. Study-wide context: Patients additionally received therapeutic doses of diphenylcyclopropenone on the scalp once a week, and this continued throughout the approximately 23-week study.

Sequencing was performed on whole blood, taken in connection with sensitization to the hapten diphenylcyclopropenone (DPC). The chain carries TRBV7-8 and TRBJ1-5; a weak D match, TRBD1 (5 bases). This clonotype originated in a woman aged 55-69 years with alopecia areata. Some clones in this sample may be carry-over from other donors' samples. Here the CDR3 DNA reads TGTGCCAGCAGCTTAGCCCCGACGGACACCTATAGCACGGAGCCCCAGCATTTT. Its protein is CASSLAPTDTYSTEPQHF.